The 22 T cell receptor beta chains reported below all come from one sample, sequenced in a study of human T cells and chemical hapten exposure. TCRdb reprocessed the RACE reads via MiXCR and lists one record per CDR3 protein. The data hold some 180,000 distinct CDR3 sequences, with 20% to 25% observed a single time. Time point meaning: patch test 1, 2 weeks after DPC sensitization. The sample's treatment: therapeutic diphenylcyclopropenone sensitization with weekly scalp DPC. Source: whole blood, taken in connection with sensitization to the hapten diphenylcyclopropenone (DPC). The receptors were sampled from a woman between 50 and 59 years old with alopecia areata. Some clones in this sample may be carry-over from other donors' samples.

V is TRBV29-1 and J is TRBJ1-1; no definite D call. The germline CDR1 and CDR2 sequences are SQVTM and ANQGSEA. The CDR3 sequence is 12 residues long. With 3 bases removed from V and 2 bases from J, the gap between germline ends came to 7 bases. As DNA, the CDR3 is TGCAGCGTTGATGGGCTTAACACTGAAGCTTTCTTT. As protein: CSVDGLNTEAFF.

V is TRBV6-1 and J is TRBJ2-7, with D possibly being TRBD2 (5 bases). Germline V gives CDR1 MNHNS, CDR2 SASEGT. V was pared by 4 bases and J by 3 bases, with 10 bases between. The CDR3 contains 13 residues. The chain's CDR3 is CASSGLGSYEQYF. The CDR3 coding sequence is TGTGCCAGCAGTGGACTTGGGAGCTACGAGCAGTACTTC.

The chain has TRBV4-2 and TRBJ1-5; 7 nucleotides align to TRBD1. This CDR3 has 16 amino acids. The junction had 5 bases not matched to a gene; V was cut back by 0 bases and J by 3 bases. Germline V CDR1 and CDR2: LGHNA, YNFKEQ. The CDR3 coding sequence is TGTGCCAGCAGCCAAGAGGCGACAGGGTACAATCAGCCCCAGCATTTT. This codes for CASSQEATGYNQPQHF.

The sample holds a few counts of this clonotype. The V call is TRBV7-3, the J call TRBJ2-1, with 16 bases that match TRBD2. The CDR3 has 15 amino acids. With V trimmed by 0 bases and J by 10 bases, 0 bases remained unmatched. Per germline, CDR1 SGHTA and CDR2 FQGTGA. CDR3: CASSLTGLAGGEQFF. CDR3 bases: TGTGCCAGCAGCTTAACGGGACTAGCGGGAGGGGAGCAGTTCTTC.

This clonotype was counted a few times. V and J are TRBV27 and TRBJ2-3; 11 bases match TRBD2. Germline V gene lookup returns CDR1 MNHEY and CDR2 SMNVEV (reference sequence). This CDR3 has 15 residues. Germline trimming cut 7 bases from V and 4 bases from J; bases unmatched to any gene: 7. CDR3 DNA sequence: TGTGCCAGCAACTTAGCGGGAGGGCCCGCAGATACGCAGTATTTT. This gives the protein CASNLAGGPADTQYF.

This sequence joins TRBV9 and TRBJ1-2, with TRBD1 matching 7 bases. Germline-derived CDR1 and CDR2 are SGDLS and YYNGEE. The CDR3 totals 13 residues. V gave up 0 bases and J gave up 4 bases; unmatched junction bases: 0. For the CDR3, the DNA is TGTGCCAGCAGCGTAGGGACAGGCTATGGCTACACCTTC. Its translation is CASSVGTGYGYTF.

The chain recombines TRBV30 with TRBJ2-5, with 7 bases aligning to TRBD2. Germline V gene data show CDR1 as GTSNPN and CDR2 as SVGIG (reference sequence). CDR3 size: 13 residues. Losses at the gene ends were 1 base for V and 5 bases for J; bases not matched to a gene: 4. CDR3 DNA: TGTGCCTGGAGTGCCGGTAGCGGGGAGACCCAGTACTTC. Protein sequence: CAWSAGSGETQYF.

This clonotype was found a few times. J is TRBJ1-1 and V is TRBV15; the D is unclear. V lost 1 base to trimming and J lost 2 bases, with 8 bases between them. The CDR3 length is 14 residues. Per the germline V gene, CDR1 is LNHNV and CDR2 is YYDKDF (reference sequence). In DNA, the CDR3 is TGTGCCACCAGCAGAGCCCTTCTCAACACTGAAGCTTTCTTT. Translation gives CATSRALLNTEAFF.

This clonotype came up once. The chain recombines TRBV12-5 with TRBJ2-1; 9 bases line up with TRBD1. Germline CDR1 LGHNT, CDR2 FRNRAP. The CDR3 extends over 14 amino acids. The V gene end was trimmed by 7 bases and the J gene end by 8 bases; junction bases not matched to a gene: 9. CDR3 region: CASVLDRGLDEQFF. The CDR3 DNA reads as TGTGCTAGTGTCCTGGACAGGGGTTTGGATGAGCAGTTCTTC.

The chain has TRBV12-3 or TRBV12-4 and TRBJ2-1, with D uncertain. The CDR3 covers 11 residues. The V end was cut by 5 bases, the J end by 10 bases, with 9 bases between. The CDR3 reads CASSPRVEQFF. The DNA for the CDR3 is TGTGCCAGCAGTCCCCGAGTGGAGCAGTTCTTC.

This clonotype was detected ten times or more. The chain has TRBV6-6 and TRBJ2-1; 8 nucleotides align to TRBD2. The junction had 24 bases not matched to a gene; V was cut back by 7 bases and J by 7 bases. This CDR3 region has 19 residues. Germline CDR1 is MNHNY and CDR2 is SVGAGI (reference sequence). The CDR3, as DNA: TGTGCCAGCAACCGAGGACAGACATCTAGCGGGCCGAAGGGGAATGAGCAGTTCTTC. This sequence encodes CASNRGQTSSGPKGNEQFF.

This sequence joins TRBV20-1 and TRBJ2-3; tentative D call: TRBD2 (6 bases). The CDR3 is 13 amino acids. Germline assignment: CDR1 DFQATT and CDR2 SNEGSKA (reference sequence). The V gene lost 0 bases and the J gene lost 4 bases, with 8 bases spanning the gap. The CDR3 DNA follows: TGCAGTGCTAGAGACGGGAGAGCAGATACGCAGTATTTT. Protein sequence: CSARDGRADTQYF.

In its sample, this clonotype was seen once. The genes are TRBV28 and TRBJ1-1; D not certain. CDR1 is MDHEN, CDR2 SYDVKM, per germline. The V gene lost 7 bases and the J gene lost 6 bases, with 9 bases spanning the gap. This CDR3 contains 11 residues. In nucleotides, the CDR3 is TGTGCCAGCAACGGGTTCCCTGAAGCTTTCTTT. As protein: CASNGFPEAFF.

The rearrangement joins TRBV2 to TRBJ2-5; weak D call: TRBD1 (6 bases). V lost 9 bases and J 2 bases, leaving 10 bases between the germline ends. The CDR3 loop spans 12 amino acids. Germline CDR1 reads SNHLY; CDR2 reads FYNNEI. CDR3 sequence: CASQTGQETQYF. Written as DNA, the CDR3 is TGTGCCAGTCAGACAGGACAAGAGACCCAGTACTTC. Variable domain in full (rest from reference TRBV2 and TRBJ2-5): EPEVTQTPSHQVTQMGQEVILRCVPISNHLYFYWYRQILGQKVEFLVSFYNNEISEKSEIFDDQFSVERPDGSNFTLKIRSTKLEDSAMYFCASQTGQETQYFGPGTRLLVL.

This clonotype has more than one count but fewer than ten. This chain connects TRBV20-1 to TRBJ1-1, with D unclear. The CDR3 length is 10 residues. CDR1 is DFQATT, CDR2 SNEGSKA, per germline (reference sequence). This CDR3 is CRVVGTEAFF. In DNA form, the CDR3 reads TGCAGAGTAGTCGGCACTGAAGCTTTCTTT.

To note about this clonotype: At one end the junction does not follow the germline gene, possibly because of a read error. This chain joins TRBV6-5 and TRBJ2-3, with 8 positions matching TRBD2. The CDR3 spans 17 residues. Germline CDR1 MNHEY, CDR2 SVGAGI. DNA of the CDR3: TGTGCCAGCAGTTCGGGAGGGCCCCAATCTAGCACAGATACGCAGAATTTT. Its protein is CASSSGGPQSSTDTQNF.

This clonotype has only a few counts. This chain connects TRBV10-2 to TRBJ2-5; D is undetermined. Trimming pared 5 bases from V and 5 bases from J, leaving 18 bases between. This CDR3 contains 15 residues. The germline V gene encodes CDR1 WSHSY and CDR2 SAAADI. CDR3 sequence reads: CASSLNHGAWETQYF. The CDR3 DNA sequence: TGCGCCAGCAGTCTAAACCATGGTGCCTGGGAGACCCAGTACTTC.

V gene TRBV7-2 combines with J gene TRBJ2-3; 8 nucleotides line up with TRBD2. V gave up 6 bases and J gave up 3 bases; unmatched junction bases: 8. In germline, CDR1 is SGHTA, CDR2 FQGNSA. CDR3 length: 15 amino acids. CDR3 DNA: TGTGCCAGCAGTTTTCAGGGCGGGAGGACAGATACGCAGTATTTT. Amino acids: CASSFQGGRTDTQYF.

This clonotype has only a few counts. The chain is built from TRBV7-2 and TRBJ1-1; D not certain. CDR3 size: 10 residues. The germline CDR1 and CDR2 sequences are SGHTA and FQGNSA. The V gene lost 5 bases and the J gene lost 4 bases, with 2 bases spanning the gap. The CDR3 DNA follows: TGTGCCAGCAGCGTCACTGAAGCTTTCTTT. It encodes CASSVTEAFF.

This clonotype was observed a handful of times. This chain joins TRBV7-2 and TRBJ2-7; D remains ambiguous. The CDR3 covers 12 residues. V was cut by 4 bases and J by 3 bases, with 7 bases left in between. The germline gives CDR1 SGHTA, CDR2 FQGNSA. The CDR3 loop is CASSSVFYEQYF. Here the CDR3 DNA reads TGTGCCAGCAGCTCCGTCTTCTACGAGCAGTACTTC.

The J gene is TRBJ2-5, the V gene TRBV14; D is ambiguous. V was clipped by 4 bases and J by 0 bases, with 21 bases between them. CDR3 length equals 18 residues. Germline loops: CDR1 SGHDN, CDR2 FVKESK. The DNA for the CDR3 is TGTGCCAGCAGCCCAGTCGGCGCCCTCAATTCTTACCAAGAGACCCAGTACTTC. Protein sequence: CASSPVGALNSYQETQYF.

V and J are TRBV29-1 and TRBJ1-3; no definite D call. Trimming shortened V by 4 bases and J by 3 bases, and 7 bases separated the two germline ends. This CDR3 is built from 12 residues. Germline CDR1 is SQVTM and CDR2 is ANQGSEA. Here the CDR3 DNA reads TGCAGCGTTGTCGGCGGTGGAAACACCATATATTTT. Translated, it gives CSVVGGGNTIYF.